Each of the 28 T cell receptor beta chains below was sequenced from the same sample in a study of regulatory T cells in long-lasting Graves disease (dated by TCRdb to the early 2020s). The time point label of this sample denotes: newly diagnosed GD, antithyroid drugs for less than 3 months. For both TCR sequencing and RNA sequencing, RNA was extracted from PBMCs in TRIzol. The receptor library was made with multiplex PCR. The listed sequencing device is Illumina HiSeq 4000. CDR3 regions were amplified by Arm-PCR with iRepertoire HTBI primers to construct TCR beta libraries. Using fastp trimming at Q25 and MiXCR clonotype assembly, TCRdb reanalyzed the public sequencing data and kept in-frame beta chains. One record per CDR3 amino acid sequence lists the most common genes and DNA. A total of 400,000 to 500,000 distinct CDR3 sequences appear in this sample, 16% of them only once. Of the sample, 9.5% to 12% falls within the top ten clones.

These data also featured in a second study, about T cells in Graves' hyperthyroidism and ophthalmopathy.

The sequences come from peripheral blood mononuclear cells (PBMCs), collected at new diagnosis, from a patient treated with antithyroid drugs. Receptors originate from a woman between 25 and 40 years old with Graves disease. Donor details come from another sample of the same person, matched by shared clones.

This clonotype was observed at least ten times. The genes are TRBV2 and TRBJ1-2; TRBD1 matches 9 bases. V was clipped by 11 bases and J by 7 bases; unmatched bases: 5. In germline, CDR1 is SNHLY, CDR2 FYNNEI. The CDR3 is made up of 11 amino acids. This CDR3 is CAPWTGVGYTF. DNA for the CDR3: TGTGCCCCCTGGACAGGGGTTGGCTACACCTTC.

At least ten counts were recorded for this clonotype. This chain links TRBV28 with TRBJ2-4; weak D call: TRBD2 (6 bases). The CDR3 contains 16 residues. Germline V gives CDR1 MDHEN, CDR2 SYDVKM. V shed 2 bases and J shed 6 bases, with 17 bases lying between them. This CDR3 reads CASSLTVGVGRNIQYF. The DNA for the CDR3 is TGTGCCAGCAGTTTAACCGTGGGGGTCGGGAGAAACATTCAGTACTTC.

This clonotype was seen ten or more times. CDR3 nucleotide sequence: TGTGCCAGCAGTTACGGTGCAACTAATGAAAAACTGTTTTTT. Its translation: CASSYGATNEKLFF. This chain links TRBV6-5 with TRBJ1-4, with D unresolved. V lost 2 bases to trimming and J lost 0 bases, with 4 bases between them. Germline CDR1 is MNHEY and CDR2 is SVGAGI. The CDR3 is made up of 14 amino acids.

Comment on this clonotype: A read error may account for a junction end that differs from germline. The chain joins TRBV30 to TRBJ1-1, with D perhaps TRBD1 (6 bases). CDR1 and CDR2 from the germline V gene are GTSNPN and SVGIG (reference sequence). This CDR3 is 14 amino acids long. The CDR3 spells CACPSAGVGTEALF. In DNA form, the CDR3 reads TGTGCCTGCCCCTCGGCAGGGGTAGGCACTGAAGCTCTCTTT.

This clonotype was detected many times. The chain links TRBV9 to TRBJ1-1; D not resolved. This CDR3 has 12 amino acids. Germline-derived CDR1 and CDR2 are SGDLS and YYNGEE. Between the trimmed V and J ends, which lost 8 bases and 1 base, there was a span of 9 bases. CDR3: CASGSPNTEAFF. DNA for the CDR3: TGTGCCAGTGGGTCTCCGAACACTGAAGCTTTCTTT. Based on the CDR3 plus reference TRBV9 and TRBJ1-1, the full variable domain is DSGVTQTPKHLITATGQRVTLRCSPRSGDLSVYWYQQSLDQGLQFLIQYYNGEERAKGNILERFSAQQFPDLHSELNLSSLELGDSALYFCASGSPNTEAFFGQGTRLTVV.

V is TRBV7-2 and J is TRBJ1-2; TRBD1 might be the D (6 bases). V lost 3 bases and J lost 8, with 19 bases in between. CDR1 and CDR2 (germline): SGHTA, FQGNSA. This CDR3 contains 15 residues. The CDR3 loop is CASSFTRGPLEGYTF. In DNA, the CDR3 is TGTGCCAGCAGCTTCACCAGGGGCCCCTTAGAAGGCTACACCTTC.

The table lists this clonotype with many counts. This sequence joins TRBV2 and TRBJ2-2; TRBD1 matches 8 bases. V was clipped by 6 bases and J by 3 bases; unmatched bases: 6. CDR1 is SNHLY, CDR2 FYNNEI, per germline. This CDR3 region has 15 residues. In DNA form, the CDR3 reads TGTGCCAGCAGCGGACAGGGCGGGGACACCGGGGAGCTGTTTTTT. It encodes CASSGQGGDTGELFF.

This clonotype has ten or more counts. V is TRBV20-1 and J is TRBJ1-4; 11 bases fit TRBD1. This CDR3 has 15 amino acids. With 4 bases clipped from V and 14 bases from J, the junction kept 15 bases outside the gene matches. Germline V CDR1 and CDR2: DFQATT, SNEGSKA (reference sequence). The CDR3 bases are TGCAGTGCTACGGACAGGGGGCGTTTGAGGTCCGACCTGTTTTTT. As protein: CSATDRGRLRSDLFF.

The sample holds many counts of this clonotype. The J gene is TRBJ2-1, the V gene TRBV6-1; 14 bases align to TRBD2. The CDR3 has 15 amino acids. From germline, CDR1 is MNHNS and CDR2 SASEGT. V was pared by 0 bases and J by 12 bases, with 4 bases of the junction left unmatched. CDR3 DNA: TGTGCCAGCAGTGAAGCGGGACTAGCGGGAGTCGGGCAGTTCTTC. Translated, it gives CASSEAGLAGVGQFF.

In this sample, this clonotype turned up a few times. J is TRBJ2-7 and V is TRBV4-2; the match to TRBD1 covers 9 bases. The CDR3 consists of 15 residues. The trim removed 6 bases at V and 2 bases at J, leaving 8 bases unmatched. CDR1 LGHNA and CDR2 YNFKEQ come from the germline V gene. The CDR3 sequence: CASREGWTGAYEQYF. Here the CDR3 DNA reads TGTGCCAGCAGAGAAGGATGGACAGGGGCCTACGAGCAGTACTTC.

CDR3 nucleotide sequence: TGCGCCAGCAGCCTCTCCGACGGGACGCTCGAGCAGTACTTC. Encoded protein: CASSLSDGTLEQYF. This chain links TRBV4-1 with TRBJ2-7, with D perhaps matching TRBD1 or TRBD2 (5 bases each). This CDR3 has 14 amino acids. Trimming cost V 4 bases and J 6 bases, with 16 bases left between them. CDR1 MGHRA and CDR2 YSYEKL come from the germline V gene.

This clonotype was seen only a few times. The CDR3 nucleotides are TGTGCCAGTAAGCGGGCGCTCACCTACAATGAGCAGTTCTTC. Translated: CASKRALTYNEQFF. This sequence joins TRBV7-2 and TRBJ2-1; the D gene is possibly TRBD2 (6 bases). The CDR3 spans 14 residues. In germline, CDR1 is SGHTA, CDR2 FQGNSA. Trimming cost V 9 bases and J 2 bases, with 14 bases left between them.

The genes are TRBV28 and TRBJ2-1; the D gene is possibly TRBD1 (6 bases). Trimming stripped 6 bases from V and 2 bases from J, with 11 bases between. Per the germline V gene, CDR1 is MDHEN and CDR2 is SYDVKM. The CDR3 is made up of 14 amino acids. The chain's CDR3 is CASRTGSAYNEQFF. The CDR3 DNA sequence: TGTGCCAGCAGGACAGGTTCGGCCTACAATGAGCAGTTCTTC.

This clonotype has ten or more counts. The chain recombines TRBV27 with TRBJ1-1, with D maybe TRBD1 (5 bases). The CDR3 runs 16 residues. Germline V gives CDR1 MNHEY, CDR2 SMNVEV (reference sequence). V was clipped by 3 bases and J by 1 base, with 15 bases between them. The CDR3 spells CASSFLSQGPNTEAFF. CDR3 DNA sequence: TGTGCCAGCAGTTTTTTGTCCCAGGGTCCGAACACTGAAGCTTTCTTT.

This clonotype was detected many times. The V call is TRBV7-8, the J call TRBJ2-1; TRBD2 is a possible D gene (6 bases). V shed 3 bases and J shed 4 bases, with 10 bases lying between them. The CDR3 sequence is 14 residues long. Germline CDR1 SGHVS, CDR2 FQNEAQ. The DNA of the CDR3 is TGTGCCAGCAGCTTTGGCGGGAATTACAATGAGCAGTTCTTC. This gives the protein CASSFGGNYNEQFF.

Comments on this clonotype: This could be a read error, since a much larger clone is one nucleotide away. This chain connects TRBV27 to TRBJ2-7, with D perhaps given as TRBD1 or TRBD2 (5 bases each). Near its end, the DNA agrees better with TRBJ2-5, so the J call may be wrong. The V gene's germline CDR1 is MNHEY and CDR2 SMNVEV (reference sequence). The CDR3 runs 15 residues. CDR3 protein: CARSPGRGVQETQYF. The CDR3 DNA is TGTGCCCGCAGCCCGGGAAGAGGGGTCCAAGAGACCCAGTACTTC.

In this sample, this clonotype turned up a few times. This could be a read error, since a much larger clone is one nucleotide away. V usage is TRBV28 and J usage is TRBJ2-3; D gene uncertain. The CDR3 has 12 amino acids. Germline assignment: CDR1 MDHEN and CDR2 SYDVKM. The CDR3 reads CASRTSTNTQYF. The DNA of the CDR3 is TGTGCCAGCAGGACCAGCACAAATACGCAGTATTTT.

This clonotype showed up many times. This chain connects TRBV30 to TRBJ2-7; 9 positions match TRBD1. The CDR3 is made up of 16 amino acids. Germline lookup yields CDR1 GTSNPN and CDR2 SVGIG (reference sequence). The trim removed 7 bases at V and 1 base at J, leaving 14 bases unmatched. CDR3 DNA sequence: TGTGCCTCCCGGGACAGGGCATCTAAGGGATCCTACGAGCAGTACTTC. Translating it yields CASRDRASKGSYEQYF.

V and J are TRBV11-2 and TRBJ2-3; 15 nucleotides match TRBD2. The CDR3 sequence is 20 residues long. The V gene's germline CDR1 is SGHAT and CDR2 FQNNGV. Trimming took 5 bases from V and 0 from J; bases not matched to a gene: 12. CDR3 in DNA: TGTGCCAGCAGCCCCAGGACTAGCGGGAGGGCTAGGTCTAGCACAGATACGCAGTATTTT. Encoded protein: CASSPRTSGRARSSTDTQYF.

This clonotype was detected ten times or more. The V call is TRBV29-1, the J call TRBJ2-1; D tentatively reads TRBD1 or TRBD2 (5 bases each). There are 18 residues in the CDR3. V lost 2 bases, J lost 5 bases, and 25 bases lay in between. Germline-derived CDR1 and CDR2 are SQVTM and ANQGSEA. The CDR3 region is CSVEWWGPGAQLDNEQFF. The CDR3 coding sequence is TGCAGCGTTGAATGGTGGGGACCCGGGGCCCAATTAGACAATGAGCAGTTCTTC.

The table lists this clonotype with many counts. The chain employs TRBV28 and TRBJ2-2; D not resolved. This CDR3 has 12 residues. V was clipped by 5 bases and J by 5 bases, with 6 bases between them. Per the germline V gene, CDR1 is MDHEN and CDR2 is SYDVKM. CDR3 coding DNA: TGTGCCAGCAGTGGAAGGACCGGGGAGCTGTTTTTT. It translates to CASSGRTGELFF.

The rearrangement uses TRBV7-9 and TRBJ2-1; D possibly corresponds to TRBD1 (6 bases). The DNA matches TRBJ2-5 better at its end, which makes the J call doubtful. The CDR3 consists of 16 residues. From germline, CDR1 is SEHNR and CDR2 FQNEAQ (reference sequence). The CDR3, as DNA: TGTGCCAGCAGCTTCTTGGACAGCCCCCGAGGGGAGACCCAGTACTTC. Translating it yields CASSFLDSPRGETQYF.

The sample holds one count of this clonotype. A much larger clone differs from this one at a single base, so this may be a read error. This chain links TRBV3-1 with TRBJ2-1, with D possibly matching TRBD2 (6 bases). The CDR3 runs 17 residues. The V end was cut by 3 bases, the J end by 9 bases, with 24 bases between. Germline CDR1 reads LGHDT; CDR2 reads YNNKEL (reference sequence). The CDR3 is CASSHGSSRLRGSEQFF. The CDR3 DNA sequence: TGTGCCAGCAGCCATGGGTCTAGCAGATTACGGGGGAGTGAGCAGTTCTTC.

The CDR3 spells CASSEVGLSSYEQYF. CDR3 nucleotides: TGCGCCAGCAGTGAGGTAGGATTAAGCTCCTACGAGCAGTACTTC. The chain uses TRBV10-2 and TRBJ2-7; D unclear. Germline CDR1 and CDR2: WSHSY and SAAADI. The CDR3 spans 15 residues. The germline V and J ends were trimmed by 2 bases and 0 bases, with 11 bases remaining between them.

The chain combines TRBV6-4 with TRBJ2-1; the match to TRBD2 covers 10 bases. With V trimmed by 6 bases and J by 6 bases, 8 bases remained unmatched. Germline lookup yields CDR1 MRHNA and CDR2 SNTAGT. CDR3 size: 15 residues. In DNA, the CDR3 is TGTGCCAGCAGCCACGGCCTAGCGGGAGTCAATGAGCAGTTCTTC. It codes for CASSHGLAGVNEQFF.

This clonotype appeared many times. CDR3 loop: CASSYLRLGGGGKTQYF. The CDR3 coding sequence is TGTGCCAGCAGTTACCTCCGCCTCGGCGGGGGCGGAAAGACCCAGTACTTC. The chain has TRBV6-5 and TRBJ2-5; perhaps TRBD2 as D (7 bases). This CDR3 has 17 amino acids. Germline V lookup: CDR1 MNHEY, CDR2 SVGAGI. The ends were cut back, 2 bases at V and 6 bases at J, with 22 bases in the middle.

The chain uses TRBV14 and TRBJ2-7; weak D call: TRBD1 (6 bases). Germline CDR1 is SGHDN and CDR2 is FVKESK. The ends were cut back, 4 bases at V and 2 bases at J, with 12 bases in the middle. The CDR3 has 14 residues. This CDR3 is CASSPWTETYEQYF. The CDR3 coding sequence is TGTGCCAGCAGCCCCTGGACAGAAACCTACGAGCAGTACTTC.

At least ten counts were recorded for this clonotype. The rearrangement uses TRBV2 and TRBJ1-2, with D possibly being TRBD1 (6 bases). The CDR3 loop spans 13 amino acids. Germline V gives CDR1 SNHLY, CDR2 FYNNEI. V lost 4 bases and J 6 bases, leaving 12 bases between the germline ends. The CDR3 bases are TGTGCCAGCAGTGCCACAGGGATGAATGGCTACACCTTC. Translating it yields CASSATGMNGYTF.